Reported below is one T cell receptor beta chain. As yet, its antigen is unknown. The sample carries other DNA sequences with the same CDR3. Sorted subsets were amplified in replicate PCRs using 200 ng DNA, tens of thousands of T cell genomes. Assay used: immunoSEQ multiplex PCR; TCRdb lists only in-frame clones, some missing. The repertoire consists of fewer than 850,000 clones, with roughly 96% occurring once and the leading ten covering approximately 0.2%. Naive CD8 cells, CD45RO-negative and positively selected for CCR7, excluded terminally differentiated effector memory CD45RA+ cells. There were no recent acute infections or vaccinations among the donors, who were healthy HIV-negative adults. Deletions cut 1 base from V and 3 bases from J, with 10 bases between. Germline lookup yields CDR1 SGHAT and CDR2 FQNNGV. This CDR3 has 14 residues. These data come from a study of shared clonotypes between healthy human individuals. For the study at large: Donor ages ranged 18 to 49 years: a couple of women, a few men.

Points from the study as a whole: Naive subsets tended to show greater estimated richness than memory subsets.

The receptor's source is a man aged 25-45 years in good health. This chain connects TRBV11-2 to TRBJ2-7; a weak D match, TRBD1 (6 bases). The sequenced sample was naive CD8+ T cells sorted from blood. DNA for the CDR3: TGTGCCAGCAGCTTAGCCCTGACAGGCTACGAGCAGTACTTC. Translation gives CASSLALTGYEQYF.